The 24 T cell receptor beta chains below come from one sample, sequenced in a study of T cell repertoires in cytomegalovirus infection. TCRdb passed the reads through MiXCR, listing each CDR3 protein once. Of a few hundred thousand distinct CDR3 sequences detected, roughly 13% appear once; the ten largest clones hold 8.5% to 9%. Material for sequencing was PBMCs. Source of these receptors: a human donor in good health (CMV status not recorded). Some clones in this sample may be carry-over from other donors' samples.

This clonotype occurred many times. The CDR3 is CASSPGARGLAGTGELFF. The CDR3 bases are TGTGCCAGCAGTCCCGGGGCCCGCGGGCTAGCGGGGACCGGGGAGCTGTTTTTT. The chain is built from TRBV11-2 and TRBJ2-2, with 9 bases lining up with TRBD2. Losses at the gene ends were 6 bases for V and 5 bases for J; bases not matched to a gene: 16. Germline V gene sequence: CDR1 SGHAT, CDR2 FQNNGV. The CDR3 totals 18 residues.

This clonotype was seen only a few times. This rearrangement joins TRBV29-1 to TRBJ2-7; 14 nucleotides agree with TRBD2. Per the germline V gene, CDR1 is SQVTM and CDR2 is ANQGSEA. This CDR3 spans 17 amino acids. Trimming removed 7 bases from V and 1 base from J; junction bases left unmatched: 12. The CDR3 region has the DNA TGCAGCGCCGCCGGGACTAGCGGGAGTATTGTGTCCTACGAGCAGTACTTC. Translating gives CSAAGTSGSIVSYEQYF.

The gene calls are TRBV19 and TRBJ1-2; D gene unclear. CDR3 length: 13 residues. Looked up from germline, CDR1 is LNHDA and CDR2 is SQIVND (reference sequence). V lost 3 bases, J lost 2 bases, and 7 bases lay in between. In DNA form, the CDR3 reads TGTGCCAGTAGTATGCGCGGCAACTATGGCTACACCTTC. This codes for CASSMRGNYGYTF. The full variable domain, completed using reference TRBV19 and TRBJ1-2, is DGGITQSPKYLFRKEGQNVTLSCEQNLNHDAMYWYRQDPGQGLRLIYYSQIVNDFQKGDIAEGYSVSREKKESFPLTVTSAQKNPTAFYLCASSMRGNYGYTFGSGTRLTVV.

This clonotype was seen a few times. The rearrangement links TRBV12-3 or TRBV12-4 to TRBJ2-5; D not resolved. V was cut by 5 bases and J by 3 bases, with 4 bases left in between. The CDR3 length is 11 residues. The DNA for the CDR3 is TGTGCCAGCAGTAACAAAGAGACCCAGTACTTC. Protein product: CASSNKETQYF.

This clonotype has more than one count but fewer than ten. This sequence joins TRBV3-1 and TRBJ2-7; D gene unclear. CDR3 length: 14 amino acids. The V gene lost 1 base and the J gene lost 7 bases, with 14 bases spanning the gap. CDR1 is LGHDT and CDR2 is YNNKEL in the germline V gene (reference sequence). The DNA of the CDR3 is TGTGCCAGCAGCCAAGCCCTAGGTTTGCGGGAGCAGTACTTC. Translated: CASSQALGLREQYF.

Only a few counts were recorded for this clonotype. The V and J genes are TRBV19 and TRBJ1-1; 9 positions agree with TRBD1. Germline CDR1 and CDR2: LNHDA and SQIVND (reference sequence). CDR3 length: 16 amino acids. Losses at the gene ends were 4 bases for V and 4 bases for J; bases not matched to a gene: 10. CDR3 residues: CASSTPTGGMGTEAFF. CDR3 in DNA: TGTGCCAGTAGTACCCCGACAGGGGGTATGGGCACTGAAGCTTTCTTT.

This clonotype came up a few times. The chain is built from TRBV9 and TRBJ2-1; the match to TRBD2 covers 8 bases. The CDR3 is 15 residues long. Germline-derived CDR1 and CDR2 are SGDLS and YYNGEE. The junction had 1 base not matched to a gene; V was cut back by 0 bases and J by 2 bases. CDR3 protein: CASSVGTSTYNEQFF. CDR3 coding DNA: TGTGCCAGCAGCGTAGGGACTAGCACCTACAATGAGCAGTTCTTC.

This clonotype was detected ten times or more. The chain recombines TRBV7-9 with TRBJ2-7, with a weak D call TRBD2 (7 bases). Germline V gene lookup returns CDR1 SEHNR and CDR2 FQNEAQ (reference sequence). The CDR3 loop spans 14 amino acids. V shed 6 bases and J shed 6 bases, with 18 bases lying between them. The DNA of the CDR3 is TGTGCCAGCAGGCCGGGGGGCGGATATGGCGAGCAGTACTTC. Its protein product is CASRPGGGYGEQYF.

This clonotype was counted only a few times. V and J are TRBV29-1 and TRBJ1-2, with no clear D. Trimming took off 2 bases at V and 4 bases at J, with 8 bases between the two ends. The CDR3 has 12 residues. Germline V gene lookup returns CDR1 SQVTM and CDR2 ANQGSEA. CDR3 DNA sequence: TGCAGCGTTGAAACATGGGCCTATGGCTACACCTTC. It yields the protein CSVETWAYGYTF.

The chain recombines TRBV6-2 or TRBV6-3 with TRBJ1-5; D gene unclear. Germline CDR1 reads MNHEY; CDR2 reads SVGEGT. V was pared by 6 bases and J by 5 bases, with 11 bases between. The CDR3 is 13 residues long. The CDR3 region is CASSFLNYQPQHF. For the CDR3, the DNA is TGTGCCAGCAGCTTCTTAAATTATCAGCCCCAGCATTTT.

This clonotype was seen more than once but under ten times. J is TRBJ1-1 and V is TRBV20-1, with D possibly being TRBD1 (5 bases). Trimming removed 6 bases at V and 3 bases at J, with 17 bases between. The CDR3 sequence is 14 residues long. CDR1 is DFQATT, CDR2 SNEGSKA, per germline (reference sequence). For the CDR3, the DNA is TGCAGTGCCAAAGGGACGTCTGGAGACACTGAAGCTTTCTTT. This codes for CSAKGTSGDTEAFF.

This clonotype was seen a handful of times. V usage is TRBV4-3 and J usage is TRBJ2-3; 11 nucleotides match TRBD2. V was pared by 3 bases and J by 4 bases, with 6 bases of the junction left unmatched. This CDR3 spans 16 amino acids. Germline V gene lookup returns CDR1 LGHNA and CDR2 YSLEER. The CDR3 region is CASSQDIAGGADTQYF. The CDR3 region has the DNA TGCGCCAGCAGCCAGGATATAGCGGGAGGGGCAGATACGCAGTATTTT.

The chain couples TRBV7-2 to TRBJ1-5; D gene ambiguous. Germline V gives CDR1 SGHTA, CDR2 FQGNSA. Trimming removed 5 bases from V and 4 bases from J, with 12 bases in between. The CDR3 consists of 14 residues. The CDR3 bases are TGTGCCAGCAGCCCCCTCGGGCAGAATCAGCCCCAGCATTTT. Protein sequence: CASSPLGQNQPQHF.

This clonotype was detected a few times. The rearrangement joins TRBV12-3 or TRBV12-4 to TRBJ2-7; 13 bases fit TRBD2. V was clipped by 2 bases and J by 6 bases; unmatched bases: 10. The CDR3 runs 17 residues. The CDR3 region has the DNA TGTGCCAGCAGTTTACCACGACTAGCGGGGGGCCACCGCGAGCAGTACTTC. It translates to CASSLPRLAGGHREQYF.

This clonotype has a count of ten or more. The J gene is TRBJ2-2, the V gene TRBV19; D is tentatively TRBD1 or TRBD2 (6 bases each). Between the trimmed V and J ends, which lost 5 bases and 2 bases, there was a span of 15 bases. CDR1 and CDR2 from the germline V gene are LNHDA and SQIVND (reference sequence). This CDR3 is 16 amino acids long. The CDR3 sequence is CASSHIPGANTGELFF. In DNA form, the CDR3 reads TGTGCCAGTAGTCATATCCCGGGGGCCAACACCGGGGAGCTGTTTTTT. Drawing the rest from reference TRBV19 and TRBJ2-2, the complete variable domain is DGGITQSPKYLFRKEGQNVTLSCEQNLNHDAMYWYRQDPGQGLRLIYYSQIVNDFQKGDIAEGYSVSREKKESFPLTVTSAQKNPTAFYLCASSHIPGANTGELFFGEGSRLTVL.

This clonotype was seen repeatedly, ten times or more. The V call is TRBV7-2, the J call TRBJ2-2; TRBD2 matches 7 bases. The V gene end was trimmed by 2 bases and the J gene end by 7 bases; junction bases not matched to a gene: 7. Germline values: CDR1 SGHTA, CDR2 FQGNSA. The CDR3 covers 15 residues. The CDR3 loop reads CASSLIGSGVGELFF. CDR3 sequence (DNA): TGTGCCAGCAGCTTAATCGGCAGCGGGGTCGGGGAGCTGTTTTTT.

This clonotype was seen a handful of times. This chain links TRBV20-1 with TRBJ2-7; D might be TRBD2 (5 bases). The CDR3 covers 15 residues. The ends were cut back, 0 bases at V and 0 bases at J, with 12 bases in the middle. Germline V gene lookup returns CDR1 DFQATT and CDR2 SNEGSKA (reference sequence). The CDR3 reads CSARDERKSSYEQYF. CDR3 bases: TGCAGTGCTAGAGATGAGCGGAAAAGCTCCTACGAGCAGTACTTC.

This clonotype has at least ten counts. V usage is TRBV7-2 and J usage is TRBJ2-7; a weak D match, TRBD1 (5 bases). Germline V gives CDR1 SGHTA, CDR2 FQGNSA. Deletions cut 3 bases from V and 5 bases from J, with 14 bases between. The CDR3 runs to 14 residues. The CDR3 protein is CASSLVTARNEQYF. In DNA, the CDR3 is TGTGCCAGCAGCTTGGTGACAGCCCGAAACGAGCAGTACTTC. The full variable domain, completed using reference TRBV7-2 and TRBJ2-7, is GAGVSQSPSNKVTEKGKDVELRCDPISGHTALYWYRQSLGQGLEFLIYFQGNSAPDKSGLPSDRFSAERTGGSVSTLTIQRTQQEDSAVYLCASSLVTARNEQYFGPGTRLTVT.

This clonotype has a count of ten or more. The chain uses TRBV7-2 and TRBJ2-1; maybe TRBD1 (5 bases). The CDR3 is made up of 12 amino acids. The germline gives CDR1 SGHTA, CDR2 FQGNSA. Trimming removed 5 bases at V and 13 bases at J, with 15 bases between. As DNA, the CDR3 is TGTGCCAGCAGCCTAGACAGAGCTCTTCAGTTCTTC. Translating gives CASSLDRALQFF.

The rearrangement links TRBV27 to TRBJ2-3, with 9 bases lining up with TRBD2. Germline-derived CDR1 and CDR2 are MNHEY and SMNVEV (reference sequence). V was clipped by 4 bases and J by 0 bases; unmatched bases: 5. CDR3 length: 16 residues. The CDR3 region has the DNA TGTGCCAGCAGTTCCCCTAGCGGGGAAAGCACAGATACGCAGTATTTT. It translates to CASSSPSGESTDTQYF.

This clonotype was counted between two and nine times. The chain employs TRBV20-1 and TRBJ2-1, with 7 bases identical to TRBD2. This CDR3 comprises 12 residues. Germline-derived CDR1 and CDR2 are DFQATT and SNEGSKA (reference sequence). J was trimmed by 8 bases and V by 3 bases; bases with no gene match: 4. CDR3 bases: TGCAGTGCTAGGACTAGCCTGGATGAGCAGTTCTTC. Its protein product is CSARTSLDEQFF.

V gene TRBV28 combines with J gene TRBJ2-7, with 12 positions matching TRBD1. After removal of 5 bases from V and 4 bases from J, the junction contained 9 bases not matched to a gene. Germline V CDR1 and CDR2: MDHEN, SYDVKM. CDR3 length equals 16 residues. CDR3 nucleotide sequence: TGTGCCAGCAGTGCCGGCGGGACAGGGGGCGGGTACGAGCAGTACTTC. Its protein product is CASSAGGTGGGYEQYF. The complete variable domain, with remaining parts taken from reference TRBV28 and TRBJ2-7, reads DVKVTQSSRYLVKRTGEKVFLECVQDMDHENMFWYRQDPGLGLRLIYFSYDVKMKEKGDIPEGYSVSREKKERFSLILESASTNQTSMYLCASSAGGTGGGYEQYFGPGTRLTVT.

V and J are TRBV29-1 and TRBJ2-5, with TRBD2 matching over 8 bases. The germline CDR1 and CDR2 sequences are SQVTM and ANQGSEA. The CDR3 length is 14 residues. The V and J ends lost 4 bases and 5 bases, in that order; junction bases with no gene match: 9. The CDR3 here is CSVVPPGGLETQYF. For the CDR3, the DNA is TGCAGCGTTGTCCCACCGGGGGGGCTTGAGACCCAGTACTTC.

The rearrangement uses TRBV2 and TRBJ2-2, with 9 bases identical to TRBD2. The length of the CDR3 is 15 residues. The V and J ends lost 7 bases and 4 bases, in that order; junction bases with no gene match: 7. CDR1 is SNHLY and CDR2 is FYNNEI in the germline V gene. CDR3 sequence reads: CASTGSGGTTGELFF. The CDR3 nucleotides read TGTGCCAGCACGGGAAGCGGGGGGACCACCGGGGAGCTGTTTTTT.